This T cell receptor (beta chain) was recorded in a study of blood T cell repertoires in COVID-19. About the study: Acute and convalescent COVID-19 specimens originated in the United States, Italy and Spain. Sample material is recorded as cDNA or gDNA derived from T cells, B-cell-depleted T cells, or PBMCs.

The CDR3 is 14 amino acids. The V gene lost 6 bases and the J gene lost 5 bases, with 16 bases spanning the gap. The germline V gene encodes CDR1 MNHEY and CDR2 SMNVEV (reference sequence). In the source study's methods: Quantification of nucleated cells was approximated via reference gene primer amplification. Here immunoSEQ multiplex PCR was the method, and the copy in TCRdb shows in-frame clones only, minus some. The DNA gave D and trimming, while V, J and clone size come from that table. The top ten hold about 10% of the sample, which has about 140,000 clones, 88% seen once. This clonotype originated in a man aged 60-69 years with active or convalescent COVID-19. The rearrangement joins TRBV27 to TRBJ1-1, with a weak D call TRBD1 (6 bases). The sequencing input was peripheral blood. CDR3: CASRPARGTTEAFF. The CDR3 nucleotides read TGTGCCAGCAGGCCGGCCAGGGGAACGACTGAAGCTTTCTTT.